In this sample, the clone carrying this TCR beta chain turned up a few times. The antigen remains undetermined. The data stem from a study of T-cell memory formation after mild COVID-19. Study-level information: TCR clusters largely stayed donor specific. Study-wide results and caveats: There was a balanced CD4/CD8 profile in clones contracting day 15 to 85, and later expanders leaned CD4+. There was no confirmation that second-wave clones peaking on day 37 were SARS-CoV-2 specific. Some responding clones appeared in pre-infection memory, suggesting cross-reactive memory joined.

Germline CDR1 reads SGHTA; CDR2 reads FQGTGA. V gave up 5 bases and J gave up 2 bases, with 12 bases separating them. The CDR3 is made up of 14 amino acids. TCRdb processed the 5' RACE reads anew with MiXCR; each CDR3 protein has one entry. Of hundreds of thousands of distinct CDR3 sequences listed, less than 25% are singletons. The sequenced sample was PBMCs or a T cell subset sorted from them (not recorded which). This sequence originates from an adult woman who had mild COVID-19 (a few samples of this study predate the infection). Cell type and time point are not known. This chain connects TRBV7-3 to TRBJ1-1; D possibly corresponds to TRBD1 (6 bases). The CDR3 sequence: CASSMTGPNTEAFF. The CDR3 DNA is TGTGCCAGCAGCATGACAGGACCTAACACTGAAGCTTTCTTT.